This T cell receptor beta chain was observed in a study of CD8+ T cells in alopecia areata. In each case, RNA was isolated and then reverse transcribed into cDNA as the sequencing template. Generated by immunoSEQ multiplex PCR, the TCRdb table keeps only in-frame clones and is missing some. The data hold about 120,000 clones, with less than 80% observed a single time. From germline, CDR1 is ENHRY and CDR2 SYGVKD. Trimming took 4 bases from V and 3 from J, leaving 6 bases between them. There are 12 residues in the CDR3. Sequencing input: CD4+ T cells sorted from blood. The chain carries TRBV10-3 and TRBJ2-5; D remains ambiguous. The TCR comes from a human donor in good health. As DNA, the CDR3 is TGTGCCATCAGTGGGAACGAAGAGACCCAGTACTTC. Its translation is CAISGNEETQYF.